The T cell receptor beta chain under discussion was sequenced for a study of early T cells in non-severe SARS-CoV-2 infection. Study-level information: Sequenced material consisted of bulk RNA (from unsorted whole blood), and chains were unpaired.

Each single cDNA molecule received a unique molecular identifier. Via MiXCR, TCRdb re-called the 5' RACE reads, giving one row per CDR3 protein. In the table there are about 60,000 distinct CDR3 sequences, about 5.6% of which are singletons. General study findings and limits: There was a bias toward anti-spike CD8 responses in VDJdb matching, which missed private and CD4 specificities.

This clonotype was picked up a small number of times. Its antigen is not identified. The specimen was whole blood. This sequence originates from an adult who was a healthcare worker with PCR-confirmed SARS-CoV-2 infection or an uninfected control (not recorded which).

The CDR3 protein is CASSSTPMKQETQYF. The CDR3 nucleotides read TGCGCCAGCAGCTCCACCCCGATGAAACAAGAGACCCAGTACTTC. The chain uses TRBV5-1 and TRBJ2-5; D is uncertain. CDR3 length equals 15 residues. CDR1 and CDR2 (germline): SGHRS, YFSETQ. V was clipped by 3 bases and J by 2 bases, with 14 bases between them.